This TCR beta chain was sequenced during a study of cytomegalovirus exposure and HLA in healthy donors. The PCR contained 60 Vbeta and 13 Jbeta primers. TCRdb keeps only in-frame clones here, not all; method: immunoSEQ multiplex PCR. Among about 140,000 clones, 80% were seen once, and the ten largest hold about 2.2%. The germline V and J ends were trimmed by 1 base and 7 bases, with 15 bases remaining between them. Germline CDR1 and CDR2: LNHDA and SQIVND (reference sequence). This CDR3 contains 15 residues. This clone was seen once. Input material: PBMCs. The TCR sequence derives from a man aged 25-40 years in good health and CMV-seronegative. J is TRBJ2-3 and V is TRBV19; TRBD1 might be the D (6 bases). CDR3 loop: CASSIAGGVSYTQYF. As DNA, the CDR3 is TGTGCCAGTAGTATAGCTGGGGGCGTTAGTTATACGCAGTATTTT.